This TCR beta chain was sequenced for a study of OX40 agonist ivuxolimab in advanced cancers. Any history of autoimmune disease or systemic immunosuppression disqualified patients. Sequenced by immunoSEQ multiplex PCR; TCRdb stores in-frame clones only, minus some. The sample lists some 74,000 clones; roughly four fifths were seen once. V was clipped by 4 bases and J by 3 bases; unmatched bases: 15. The CDR3 runs to 18 residues. The V gene's germline CDR1 is MNHNS and CDR2 SASEGT. The rearrangement links TRBV6-1 to TRBJ2-7; 10 bases are shared with TRBD2. This sequence was found in an adult with an advanced solid tumor such as melanoma, head and neck, liver or kidney cancer. Sequenced material: CD4+ or CD8+ T cells sorted from blood, taken in a trial of the OX40 agonist ivuxolimab. The CDR3 region has the DNA TGTGCCAGCAGTGGGACAAAAACGACTTGGACTAGCGGCTACGAGCAGTACTTC. Amino acids: CASSGTKTTWTSGYEQYF.